Listed here are 12 T cell receptor beta chains from one sample, sequenced in a study of tumor-infiltrating lymphocytes in oesophageal squamous cell carcinoma (dated by TCRdb to the mid-2010s). The protocol used for the library was PCR. TCRdb lists the instrument as Illumina HiSeq 2000. Clones were called with MiXCR by TCRdb after fastp trimmed the public reads at Q25, and only in-frame beta chains were retained. All rows with the same CDR3 protein become a single entry with the most common DNA and genes. This sample gives 9,000 to 13,000 distinct CDR3 sequences in total; around 53% of them show up just once. About 30% of the sample is taken by the ten largest. The material sequenced was esophageal tumor tissue. The receptors originated from a male donor with esophageal squamous cell carcinoma.

The chain recombines TRBV10-3 with TRBJ2-3, with D maybe TRBD1 (5 bases). Germline CDR1 ENHRY, CDR2 SYGVKD. The germline V and J ends were trimmed by 4 bases and 4 bases, with 15 bases remaining between them. This CDR3 spans 15 amino acids. In nucleotides, the CDR3 is TGTGCCATCAGTGGTCTAGGGGCAGGCCCAGATACGCAGTATTTT. Translation gives CAISGLGAGPDTQYF.

This clonotype was detected only a few times. The chain has TRBV9 and TRBJ2-7, with 8 bases that match TRBD2. This CDR3 contains 16 residues. Trimming cost V 4 bases and J 1 base; bases outside gene matches: 10. The germline V gene encodes CDR1 SGDLS and CDR2 YYNGEE. CDR3 protein: CASSPGGVLSSYEQYF. The CDR3, as DNA: TGTGCCAGCAGCCCCGGGGGGGTTCTGTCTTCCTACGAGCAGTACTTC.

This chain links TRBV7-2 with TRBJ2-7, with 9 nucleotides matching TRBD2. The CDR3 is 15 amino acids. V shed 2 bases and J 7 bases; nucleotides not matched to a gene: 9. Germline V gene data show CDR1 as SGHTA and CDR2 as FQGNSA. CDR3 DNA: TGTGCCAGCAGCTTAAGGTCTAGCGGGACGGGTGAGCAGTACTTC. It specifies CASSLRSSGTGEQYF. The whole variable domain, remainder taken from reference TRBV7-2 and TRBJ2-7, is GAGVSQSPSNKVTEKGKDVELRCDPISGHTALYWYRQSLGQGLEFLIYFQGNSAPDKSGLPSDRFSAERTGGSVSTLTIQRTQQEDSAVYLCASSLRSSGTGEQYFGPGTRLTVT.

This clonotype was observed once. The chain joins TRBV10-1 to TRBJ2-3; 11 bases map to TRBD2. Germline V lookup: CDR1 WNHNN, CDR2 SYGVQD (reference sequence). This CDR3 region has 14 residues. With 4 bases clipped from V and 4 bases from J, the junction kept 1 base outside the gene matches. CDR3 sequence (DNA): TGCGCCAGCAGTGTACTAGCGGGGGCAGATACGCAGTATTTT. Protein product: CASSVLAGADTQYF.

This chain uses TRBV27 with TRBJ1-2, with TRBD1 matching over 8 bases. V gave up 6 bases and J gave up 8 bases; unmatched junction bases: 8. Per the germline V gene, CDR1 is MNHEY and CDR2 is SMNVEV (reference sequence). The CDR3 is 13 residues long. CDR3 amino acids: CASSGTGTFGYTF. CDR3 DNA: TGTGCCAGCAGCGGGACAGGCACGTTCGGCTACACCTTC.

The V and J genes are TRBV6-6 and TRBJ2-5; tentative D call: TRBD1 (5 bases). The tail of the sequence fits TRBJ2-1 better, so the J call may be wrong. From germline, CDR1 is MNHNY and CDR2 SVGAGI (reference sequence). CDR3 length: 16 amino acids. The CDR3, as DNA: TGTGCCAGCAGTTACTCGAGCAGAGCTAGGGGCAATGAGCAGTTCTTC. This sequence encodes CASSYSSRARGNEQFF.

Details on this clonotype: This is likely a read error, given that the CDR3 carries no conserved phenylalanine or tryptophan at its end. The DNA is left out, because the CDR3 cannot be placed on it with certainty; the CDR3 is given as TCRdb lists it. This chain uses TRBV12-3 or TRBV12-4 with TRBJ1-1; the listed D gene, TRBD1, was not tested against the DNA. The CDR3 extends over 17 residues, inclusive of both ends. The CDR3 spells CASSLMGAALTSSTSAQ.

The chain couples TRBV7-3 to TRBJ2-1, with TRBD2 matching over 10 bases. From germline, CDR1 is SGHTA and CDR2 FQGTGA. The CDR3 is 16 residues long. The trim removed 4 bases at V and 10 bases at J, leaving 13 bases unmatched. CDR3 region: CASSYSSGGLGGEQFF. The CDR3 coding sequence is TGTGCCAGCAGCTACTCTAGCGGGGGACTAGGGGGAGAGCAGTTCTTC.

There are many counts of this clonotype. A read error is possible here, since a much larger clone lies one base away. The rearrangement links TRBV19 to TRBJ2-5, with 13 bases fitting TRBD2. The J segment lost 11 bases and the V segment lost 4 bases, leaving 10 bases of the junction unmatched. From germline, CDR1 is LNHDA and CDR2 SQIVND (reference sequence). The CDR3 loop spans 15 amino acids. Written as DNA, the CDR3 is TGTGCCAGTAGTAGGGGACTAGCGGGATTGGATGAGCAGTACTTC. It codes for CASSRGLAGLDEQYF.

The chain couples TRBV12-3 or TRBV12-4 to TRBJ2-4; D gene ambiguous. The J call may be faulty, since TRBJ2-1 better matches the DNA end. The CDR3 has 14 residues. The CDR3 region is CASSPVSVYNEQFF. In DNA, the CDR3 is TGTGCCAGCAGTCCGGTCTCCGTGTACAATGAGCAGTTCTTC.

V usage is TRBV7-6 and J usage is TRBJ1-3; perhaps TRBD1 as D (5 bases). CDR1 and CDR2 from the germline V gene are SGHVS and FNYEAQ. Trimming took 9 bases from V and 4 from J, leaving 10 bases between them. The CDR3 spans 12 residues. Here the CDR3 DNA reads TGTGCCAGTGGGACGGTCGGAAACACCATATATTTT. This translates into CASGTVGNTIYF.

The V call is TRBV7-6, the J call TRBJ2-1; 14 bases map to TRBD2. The V gene's germline CDR1 is SGHVS and CDR2 FNYEAQ. The CDR3 sequence is 18 residues long. Trimming cost V 5 bases and J 0 bases; bases outside gene matches: 6. CDR3 sequence: CASSRTSGRTSSYNEQFF. The DNA for the CDR3 is TGTGCCAGCAGCCGGACTAGCGGGAGGACGAGCTCCTACAATGAGCAGTTCTTC.